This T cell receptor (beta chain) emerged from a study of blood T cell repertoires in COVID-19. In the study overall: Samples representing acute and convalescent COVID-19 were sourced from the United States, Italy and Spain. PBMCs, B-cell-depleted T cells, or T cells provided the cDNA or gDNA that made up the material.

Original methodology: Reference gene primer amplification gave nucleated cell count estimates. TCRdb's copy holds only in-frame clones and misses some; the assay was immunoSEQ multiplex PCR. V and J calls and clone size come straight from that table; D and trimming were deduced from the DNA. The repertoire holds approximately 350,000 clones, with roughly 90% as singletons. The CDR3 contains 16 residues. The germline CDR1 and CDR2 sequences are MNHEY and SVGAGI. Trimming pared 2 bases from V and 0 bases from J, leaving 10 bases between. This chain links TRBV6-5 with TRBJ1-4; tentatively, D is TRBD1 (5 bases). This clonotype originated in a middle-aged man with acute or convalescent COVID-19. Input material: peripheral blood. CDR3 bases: TGTGCCAGCAGTTACCGATGGGGGGCAACTAATGAAAAACTGTTTTTT. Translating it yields CASSYRWGATNEKLFF.